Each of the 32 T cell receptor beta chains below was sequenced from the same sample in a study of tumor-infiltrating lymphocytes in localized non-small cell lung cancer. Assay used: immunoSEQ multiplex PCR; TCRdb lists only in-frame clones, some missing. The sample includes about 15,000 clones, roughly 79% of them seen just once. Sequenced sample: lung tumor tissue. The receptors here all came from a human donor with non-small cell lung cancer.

This CDR3 reads CASSSGGAWSPYNEQFF. The DNA for the CDR3 is TGTGCCAGCAGCTCCGGAGGGGCGTGGAGCCCCTACAATGAGCAGTTCTTC. The rearrangement uses TRBV11-2 and TRBJ2-1; TRBD2 is a possible D gene (6 bases). The V and J ends lost 4 bases and 2 bases respectively, with 18 bases between them. CDR3 size: 17 residues. CDR1 and CDR2 (germline): SGHAT, FQNNGV.

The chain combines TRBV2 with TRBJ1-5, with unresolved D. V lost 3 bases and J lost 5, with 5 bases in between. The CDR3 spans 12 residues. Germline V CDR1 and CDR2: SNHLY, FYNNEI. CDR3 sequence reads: CASSDGYQPQHF. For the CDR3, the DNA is TGTGCCAGCAGTGATGGGTATCAGCCCCAGCATTTT.

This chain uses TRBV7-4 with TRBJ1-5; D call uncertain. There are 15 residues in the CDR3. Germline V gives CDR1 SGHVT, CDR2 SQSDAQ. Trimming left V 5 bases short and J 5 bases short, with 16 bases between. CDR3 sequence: CASSPSGGRDQPQHF. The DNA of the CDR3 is TGTGCCAGCAGCCCATCGGGAGGGCGCGATCAGCCCCAGCATTTT. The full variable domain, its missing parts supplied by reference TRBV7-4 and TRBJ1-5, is GAGVSQSPRYKVAKRGRDVALRCDSISGHVTLYWYRQTLGQGSEVLTYSQSDAQRDKSGRPSGRFSAERPERSVSTLKIQRTEQGDSAVYLCASSPSGGRDQPQHFGDGTRLSIL.

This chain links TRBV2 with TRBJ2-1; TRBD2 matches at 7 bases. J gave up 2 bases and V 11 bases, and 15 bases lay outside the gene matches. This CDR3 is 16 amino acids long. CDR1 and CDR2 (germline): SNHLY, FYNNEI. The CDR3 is CARGRDYSGPYNEQFF. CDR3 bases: TGTGCCCGCGGGCGGGACTATAGCGGCCCCTACAATGAGCAGTTCTTC. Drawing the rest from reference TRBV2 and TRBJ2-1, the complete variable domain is EPEVTQTPSHQVTQMGQEVILRCVPISNHLYFYWYRQILGQKVEFLVSFYNNEISEKSEIFDDQFSVERPDGSNFTLKIRSTKLEDSAMYFCARGRDYSGPYNEQFFGPGTRLTVL.

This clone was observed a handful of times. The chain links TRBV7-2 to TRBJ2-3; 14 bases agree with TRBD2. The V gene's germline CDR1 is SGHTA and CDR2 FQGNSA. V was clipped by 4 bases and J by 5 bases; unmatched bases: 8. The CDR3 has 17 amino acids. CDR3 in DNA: TGTGCCAGCAGCTCAAGACTAGCGGGGGGGATACGAGATACGCAGTATTTT. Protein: CASSSRLAGGIRDTQYF.

The CDR3 is CASTQAGGGGRETQYF. CDR3 coding DNA: TGTGCCAGCACCCAAGCAGGCGGGGGAGGCCGAGAGACCCAGTACTTC. The chain is built from TRBV7-9 and TRBJ2-5, with 7 bases fitting TRBD2. The germline V gene has CDR1 SEHNR and CDR2 FQNEAQ (reference sequence). The V segment lost 7 bases and the J segment 4 bases; nucleotides outside the gene matches: 15. The CDR3 runs 16 residues.

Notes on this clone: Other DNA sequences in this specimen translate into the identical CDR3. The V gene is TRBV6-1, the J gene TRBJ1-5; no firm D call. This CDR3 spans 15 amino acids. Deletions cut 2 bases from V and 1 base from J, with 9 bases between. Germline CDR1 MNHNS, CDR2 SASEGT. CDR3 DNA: TGTGCCAGCAGTGAATTAGGTCCGAGCAATCAGCCCCAGCATTTT. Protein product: CASSELGPSNQPQHF.

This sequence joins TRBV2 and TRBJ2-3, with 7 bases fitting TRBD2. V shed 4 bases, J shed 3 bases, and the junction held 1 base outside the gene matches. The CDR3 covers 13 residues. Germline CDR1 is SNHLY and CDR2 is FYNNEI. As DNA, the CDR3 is TGTGCCAGCAGTGTACTAGCGACAGATACGCAGTATTTT. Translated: CASSVLATDTQYF.

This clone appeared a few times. CDR3 protein: CASSSRRLLSYEQYF. CDR3 DNA sequence: TGTGCCAGCAGTTCTCGGCGTCTTCTCTCCTACGAGCAGTACTTC. The chain combines TRBV28 with TRBJ2-7; D not resolved. The CDR3 is 15 residues long. The germline V gene encodes CDR1 MDHEN and CDR2 SYDVKM. V lost 4 bases to trimming and J lost 0 bases, with 13 bases between them.

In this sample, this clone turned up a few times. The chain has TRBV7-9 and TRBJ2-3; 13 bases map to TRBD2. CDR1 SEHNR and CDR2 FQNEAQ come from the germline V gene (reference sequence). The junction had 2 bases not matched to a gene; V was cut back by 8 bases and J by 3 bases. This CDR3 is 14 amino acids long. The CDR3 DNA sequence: TGTGCCAGCGGACTAGCGGGGGCTACAGATACGCAGTATTTT. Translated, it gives CASGLAGATDTQYF.

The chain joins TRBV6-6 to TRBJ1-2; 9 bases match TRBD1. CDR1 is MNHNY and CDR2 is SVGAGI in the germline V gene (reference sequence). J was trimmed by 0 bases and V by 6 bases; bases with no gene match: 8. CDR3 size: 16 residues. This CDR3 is CASSPDRGVPNYGYTF. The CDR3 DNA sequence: TGTGCCAGCAGCCCGGACAGGGGAGTACCTAACTATGGCTACACCTTC.

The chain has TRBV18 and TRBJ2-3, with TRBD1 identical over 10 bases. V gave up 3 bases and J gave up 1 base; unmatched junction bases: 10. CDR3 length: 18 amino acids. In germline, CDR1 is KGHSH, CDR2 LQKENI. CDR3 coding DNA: TGTGCCAGCTCACCTACCTTCCCCGGGACAGGGGGCACAGATACGCAGTATTTT. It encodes CASSPTFPGTGGTDTQYF.

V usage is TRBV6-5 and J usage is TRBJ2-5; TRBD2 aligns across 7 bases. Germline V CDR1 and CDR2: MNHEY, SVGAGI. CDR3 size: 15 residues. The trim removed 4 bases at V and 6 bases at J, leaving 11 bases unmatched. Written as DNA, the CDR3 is TGTGCCAGCAGTTCCGCGGGAGTAGGGGAGAAGACCCAGTACTTC. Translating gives CASSSAGVGEKTQYF.

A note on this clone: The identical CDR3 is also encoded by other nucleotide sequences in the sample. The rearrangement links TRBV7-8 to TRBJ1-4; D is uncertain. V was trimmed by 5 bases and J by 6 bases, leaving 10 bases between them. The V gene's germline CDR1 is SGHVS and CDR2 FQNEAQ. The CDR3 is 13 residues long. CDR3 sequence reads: CASSPGWDEKLFF. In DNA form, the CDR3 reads TGTGCCAGCAGCCCGGGGTGGGATGAAAAACTGTTTTTT.

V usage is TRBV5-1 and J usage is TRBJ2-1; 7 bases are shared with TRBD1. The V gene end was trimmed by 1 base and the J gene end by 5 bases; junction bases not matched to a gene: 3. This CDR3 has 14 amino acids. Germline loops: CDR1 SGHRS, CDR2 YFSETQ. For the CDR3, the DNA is TGCGCCAGCAGCTTGCCACAGGGGAACAATGAGCAGTTCTTC. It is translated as CASSLPQGNNEQFF. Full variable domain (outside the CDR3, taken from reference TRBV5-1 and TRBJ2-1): KAGVTQTPRYLIKTRGQQVTLSCSPISGHRSVSWYQQTPGQGLQFLFEYFSETQRNKGNFPGRFSGRQFSNSRSEMNVSTLELGDSALYLCASSLPQGNNEQFFGPGTRLTVL.

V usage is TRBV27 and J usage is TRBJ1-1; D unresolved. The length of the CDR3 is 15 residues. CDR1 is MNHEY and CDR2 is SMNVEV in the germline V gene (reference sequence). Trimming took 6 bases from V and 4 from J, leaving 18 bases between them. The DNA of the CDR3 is TGTGCCAGCAGCCCCCTTCGGGGATCGGGCACTGAAGCTTTCTTT. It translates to CASSPLRGSGTEAFF.

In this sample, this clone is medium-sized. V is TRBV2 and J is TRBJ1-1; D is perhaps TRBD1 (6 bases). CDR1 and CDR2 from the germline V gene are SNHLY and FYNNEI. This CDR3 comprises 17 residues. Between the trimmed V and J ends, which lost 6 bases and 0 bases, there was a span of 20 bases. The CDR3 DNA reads TGTGCCAGCAGCGGTTGGGGGACGGGGGCCATGAACACTGAAGCTTTCTTT. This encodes CASSGWGTGAMNTEAFF.

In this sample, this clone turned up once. The CDR3 DNA reads as TGTGCCAGCAGTGAGGGACCTCAAGAGACCCAGTACTTC. Translation gives CASSEGPQETQYF. The chain combines TRBV6-4 with TRBJ2-5; D may be TRBD1 or TRBD2 (5 bases each). CDR3 length equals 13 residues. The germline V gene encodes CDR1 MRHNA and CDR2 SNTAGT. Trimming pared 3 bases from V and 2 bases from J, leaving 7 bases between.

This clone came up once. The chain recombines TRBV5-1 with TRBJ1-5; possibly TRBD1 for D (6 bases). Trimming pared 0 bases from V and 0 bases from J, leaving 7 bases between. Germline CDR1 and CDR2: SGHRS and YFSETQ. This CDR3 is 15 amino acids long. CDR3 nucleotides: TGCGCCAGCAGCTTGGCAGGGGATAGCAATCAGCCCCAGCATTTT. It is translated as CASSLAGDSNQPQHF.

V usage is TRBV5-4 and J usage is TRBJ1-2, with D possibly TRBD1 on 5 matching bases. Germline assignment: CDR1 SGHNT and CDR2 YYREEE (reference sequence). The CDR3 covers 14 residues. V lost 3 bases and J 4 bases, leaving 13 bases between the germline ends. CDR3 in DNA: TGTGCCAGCAGCTCCTCAGGGACGATCTATGGCTACACCTTC. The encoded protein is CASSSSGTIYGYTF.

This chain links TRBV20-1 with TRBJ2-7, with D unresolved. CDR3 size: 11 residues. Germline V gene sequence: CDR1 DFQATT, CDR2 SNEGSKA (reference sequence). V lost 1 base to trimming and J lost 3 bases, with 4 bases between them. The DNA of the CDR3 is TGCAGTGCTAGAGCGTACTACGAGCAGTACTTC. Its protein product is CSARAYYEQYF.

The CDR3 DNA reads TGTGCCAGCACCTTGAGGGACGGATACAATGAGCAGTTCTTC. Its protein product is CASTLRDGYNEQFF. The V and J genes are TRBV6-1 and TRBJ2-1, with D possibly being TRBD1 or TRBD2 (5 bases each). There are 14 residues in the CDR3. Germline V gives CDR1 MNHNS, CDR2 SASEGT. V lost 7 bases and J 4 bases, leaving 14 bases between the germline ends.

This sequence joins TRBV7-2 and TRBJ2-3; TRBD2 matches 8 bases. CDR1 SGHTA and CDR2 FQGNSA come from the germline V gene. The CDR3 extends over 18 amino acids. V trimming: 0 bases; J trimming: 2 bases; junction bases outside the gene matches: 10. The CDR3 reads CASSLASVKRGHTDTQYF. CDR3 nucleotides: TGTGCCAGCAGCTTAGCAAGCGTGAAGCGGGGGCACACAGATACGCAGTATTTT.

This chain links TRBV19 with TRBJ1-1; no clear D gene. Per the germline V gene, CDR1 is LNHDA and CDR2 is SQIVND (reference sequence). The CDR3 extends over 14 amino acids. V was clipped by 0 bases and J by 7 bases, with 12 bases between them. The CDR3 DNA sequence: TGTGCCAGTAGTATAGAGGTGGAAGATTTTGAAGCTTTCTTT. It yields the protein CASSIEVEDFEAFF.

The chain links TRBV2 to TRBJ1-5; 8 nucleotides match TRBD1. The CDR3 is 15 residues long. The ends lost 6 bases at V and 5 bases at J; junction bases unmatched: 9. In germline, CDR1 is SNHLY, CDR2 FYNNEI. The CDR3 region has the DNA TGTGCCAGCAGACAGGGGGGCCCTCTATATCAGCCCCAGCATTTT. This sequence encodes CASRQGGPLYQPQHF.

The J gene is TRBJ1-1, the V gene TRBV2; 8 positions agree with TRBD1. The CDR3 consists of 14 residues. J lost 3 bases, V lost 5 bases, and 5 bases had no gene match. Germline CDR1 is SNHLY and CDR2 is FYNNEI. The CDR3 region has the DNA TGTGCCAGCAGTTTGCACAGGGGGTACACTGAAGCTTTCTTT. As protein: CASSLHRGYTEAFF.

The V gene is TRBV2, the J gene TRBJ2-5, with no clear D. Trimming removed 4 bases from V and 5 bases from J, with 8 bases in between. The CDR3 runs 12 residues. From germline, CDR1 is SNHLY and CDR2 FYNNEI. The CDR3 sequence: CASSGPGETQYF. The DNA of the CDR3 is TGTGCCAGCAGTGGTCCCGGGGAGACCCAGTACTTC.

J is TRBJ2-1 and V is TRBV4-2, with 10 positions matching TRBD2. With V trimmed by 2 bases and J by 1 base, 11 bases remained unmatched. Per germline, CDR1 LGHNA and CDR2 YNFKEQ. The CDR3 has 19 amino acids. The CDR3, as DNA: TGTGCCAGCAGCCAACAAGCGGGGGCAGCGGGAGGGTCCTACAATGAGCAGTTCTTC. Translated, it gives CASSQQAGAAGGSYNEQFF.

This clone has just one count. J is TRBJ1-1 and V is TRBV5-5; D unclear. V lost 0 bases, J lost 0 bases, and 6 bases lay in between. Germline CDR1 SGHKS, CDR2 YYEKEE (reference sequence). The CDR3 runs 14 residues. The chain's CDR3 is CASSLGPVNTEAFF. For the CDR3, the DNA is TGTGCCAGCAGCTTGGGTCCGGTGAACACTGAAGCTTTCTTT.

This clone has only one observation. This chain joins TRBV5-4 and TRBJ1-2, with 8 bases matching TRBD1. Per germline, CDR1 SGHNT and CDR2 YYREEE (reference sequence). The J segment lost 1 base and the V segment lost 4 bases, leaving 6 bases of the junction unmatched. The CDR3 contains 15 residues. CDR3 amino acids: CASSPKTGVNYGYTF. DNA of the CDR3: TGTGCCAGCAGCCCCAAGACAGGGGTTAACTATGGCTACACCTTC. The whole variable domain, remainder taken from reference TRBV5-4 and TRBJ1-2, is ETGVTQSPTHLIKTRGQQVTLRCSSQSGHNTVSWYQQALGQGPQFIFQYYREEENGRGNFPPRFSGLQFPNYSSELNVNALELDDSALYLCASSPKTGVNYGYTFGSGTRLTVV.

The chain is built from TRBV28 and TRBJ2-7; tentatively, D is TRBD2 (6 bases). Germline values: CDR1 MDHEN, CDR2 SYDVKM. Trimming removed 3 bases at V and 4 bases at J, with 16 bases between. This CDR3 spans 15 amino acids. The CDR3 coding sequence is TGTGCCAGCAGTTTTGTCCGGGGGATTAGGTACGAGCAGTACTTC. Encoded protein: CASSFVRGIRYEQYF.

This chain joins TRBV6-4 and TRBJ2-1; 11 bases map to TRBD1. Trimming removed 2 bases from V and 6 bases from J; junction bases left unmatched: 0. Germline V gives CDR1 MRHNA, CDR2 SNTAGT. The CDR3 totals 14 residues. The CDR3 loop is CASSDGTGGNEQFF. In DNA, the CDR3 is TGTGCCAGCAGTGACGGGACAGGGGGCAATGAGCAGTTCTTC.